This T cell receptor beta chain was obtained from a study of Tregs in tolerant kidney transplant recipients (dated by TCRdb to between 2017 and 2020). Some background on the complete study: The study used TCRbeta sequencing to identify donor-specific regulatory T cells before combined kidney and bone marrow transplantation, then tracked those cells after transplant. Several methods of expanding Tregs specific for an allogeneic donor were compared by TCRbeta repertoire sequencing in a few healthy controls.

For TCRbeta CDR3 sequencing, genomic DNA was extracted from sorted cells using the QIAGEN DNeasy Blood and Tissue Kit. High-throughput TCRbeta CDR3 sequencing, including PCR amplification with bias correction and internal controls, was performed commercially through immunoSEQ. As for the original processing: Unique productive TCRbeta sequences were defined by CDR3 nucleotide sequence where primers matched, and otherwise by CDR3 amino acid sequence together with Vbeta and Jbeta genes. To correct for sorting error, sequences found in more than one sorted population at a frequency ratio of 2:1 or less were discarded, and the remaining shared sequences were assigned to the population with the higher frequency. A sequence was defined as donor-reactive if the sequence was expanded at least 5-fold in CFSE-low cells compared with unstimulated cells and had a frequency of at least 0.01% in CFSE-low cells. Repertoire divergence was quantified by Jensen-Shannon divergence using the top 100 TCRbeta sequences ranked by frequency. For samples with multiple sequencing runs, sorting error was corrected in each run separately before the runs were combined. The table comes from immuneACCESS by way of TCRdb, which keeps in-frame sequences with V and J called. Part of the clones is missing from these tables; in studies checked, under half for an unresolved V gene and the rest for unknown reasons. V, J and clone size are taken as reported in that table, and D and trimming were inferred from the DNA itself. The sample yields 85,000 to 90,000 clones; more than 80% were counted once. The ten largest clones represent around 4.5% of the sample.

The CDR3 runs 14 residues from the cysteine to the phenylalanine. Only the CDR3 portion is preserved as DNA: 42 bases, with reading frame beginning at the first base. V gives up 5 bases and J gives up 11 bases, and the segment between their germline ends measures 21 bases. Based on the germline V gene, the CDR1 and CDR2 sequences are SGHNT and YENEEA. This clone was seen just once. Its antigen is still unknown. It has no much larger one-base neighbor in the sample; base qualities were not kept. Thawed PBMCs were FACS-sorted into unstimulated Tregs (CD4+CD25+CD127-), CD4+ non-Tregs (CD4+CD25-), CD4 cells and CD8 cells. Blood from healthy controls was obtained either as purchased buffy coats or from healthy volunteers. Healthy control blood was processed by Ficoll density gradient to PBMCs and cryopreserved; patient PBMCs were collected before and after transplant. General conclusions and limits of the study: Biological reproducibility was not directly addressed, though technical replication error appeared minimal. Expanding Tregs with activated donor B cells appeared to identify the most biologically relevant and donor-specific TCRbeta repertoire. The study was constrained by small patient numbers, and validation of the findings is required in larger populations and under other immunosuppression protocols.

This TCR derives from a human donor in good health. This receptor chain uses TRBV11-3 and TRBJ1-1; no confident D gene assignment can be made. The sequencing input was CD8+ T cells from blood. The base sequence is TGTGCCAGCAGCCCGCGCCGCGGGGATCCCCCGGCTTTCTTT. Its product reads: CASSPRRGDPPAFF.